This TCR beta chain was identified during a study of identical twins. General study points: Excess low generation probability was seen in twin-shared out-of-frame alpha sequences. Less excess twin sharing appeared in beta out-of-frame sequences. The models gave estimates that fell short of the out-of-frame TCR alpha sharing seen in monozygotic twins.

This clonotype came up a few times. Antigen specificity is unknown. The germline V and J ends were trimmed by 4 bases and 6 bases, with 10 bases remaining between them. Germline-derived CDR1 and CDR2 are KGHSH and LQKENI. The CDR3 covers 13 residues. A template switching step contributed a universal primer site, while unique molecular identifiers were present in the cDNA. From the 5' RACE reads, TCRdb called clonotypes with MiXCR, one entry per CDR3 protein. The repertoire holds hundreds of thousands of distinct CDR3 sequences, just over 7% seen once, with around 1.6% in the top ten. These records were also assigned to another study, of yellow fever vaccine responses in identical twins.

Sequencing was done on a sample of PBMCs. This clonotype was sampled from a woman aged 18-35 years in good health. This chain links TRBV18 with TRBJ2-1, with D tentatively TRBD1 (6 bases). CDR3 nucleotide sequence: TGTGCCAGCTCACTCCTACAGGGCAATGAGCAGTTCTTC. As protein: CASSLLQGNEQFF.